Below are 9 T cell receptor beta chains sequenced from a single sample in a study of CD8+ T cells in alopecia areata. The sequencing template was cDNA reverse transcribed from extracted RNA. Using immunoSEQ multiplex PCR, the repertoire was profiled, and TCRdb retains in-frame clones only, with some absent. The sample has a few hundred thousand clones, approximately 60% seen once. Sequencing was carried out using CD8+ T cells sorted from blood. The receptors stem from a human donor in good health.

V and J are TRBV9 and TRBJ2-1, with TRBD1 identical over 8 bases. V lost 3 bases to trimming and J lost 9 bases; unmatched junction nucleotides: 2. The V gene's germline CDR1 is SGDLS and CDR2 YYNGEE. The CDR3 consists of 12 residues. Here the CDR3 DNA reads TGTGCCAGCAGCGGGACAGGGATTGAGCAGTTCTTC. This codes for CASSGTGIEQFF.

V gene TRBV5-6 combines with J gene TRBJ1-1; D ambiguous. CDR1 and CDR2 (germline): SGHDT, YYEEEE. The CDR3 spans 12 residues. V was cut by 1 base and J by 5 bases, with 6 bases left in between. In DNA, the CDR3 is TGTGCCAGCAGCTTGAGTGGGACTGAAGCTTTCTTT. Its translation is CASSLSGTEAFF.

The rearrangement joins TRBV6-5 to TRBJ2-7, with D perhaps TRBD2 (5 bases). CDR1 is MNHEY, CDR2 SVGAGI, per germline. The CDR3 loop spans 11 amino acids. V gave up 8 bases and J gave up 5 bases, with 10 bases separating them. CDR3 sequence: CASSPGNEQYF. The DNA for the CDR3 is TGTGCCAGCTCTCCCGGGAACGAGCAGTACTTC.

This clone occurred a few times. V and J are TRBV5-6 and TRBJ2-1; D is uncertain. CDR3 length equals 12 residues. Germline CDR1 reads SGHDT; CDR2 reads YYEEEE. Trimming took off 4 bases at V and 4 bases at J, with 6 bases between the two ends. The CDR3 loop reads CASSLRYNEQFF. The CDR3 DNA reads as TGTGCCAGCAGCCTGAGGTACAATGAGCAGTTCTTC. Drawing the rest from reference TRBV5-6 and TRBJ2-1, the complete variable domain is DAGVTQSPTHLIKTRGQQVTLRCSPKSGHDTVSWYQQALGQGPQFIFQYYEEEERQRGNFPDRFSGHQFPNYSSELNVNALLLGDSALYLCASSLRYNEQFFGPGTRLTVL.

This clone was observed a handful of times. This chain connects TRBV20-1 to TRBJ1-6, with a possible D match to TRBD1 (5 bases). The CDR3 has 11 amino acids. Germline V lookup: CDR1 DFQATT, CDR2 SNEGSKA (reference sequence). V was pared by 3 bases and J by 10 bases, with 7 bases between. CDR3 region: CSASRGSPLHF. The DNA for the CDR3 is TGCAGTGCTAGCCGGGGGTCACCCCTCCACTTT.

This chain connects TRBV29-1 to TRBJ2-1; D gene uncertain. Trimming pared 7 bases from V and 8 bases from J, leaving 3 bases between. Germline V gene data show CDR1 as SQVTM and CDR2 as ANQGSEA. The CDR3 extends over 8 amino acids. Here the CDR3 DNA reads TGCAGCGCCGATGAGCAGTTCTTC. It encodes CSADEQFF.

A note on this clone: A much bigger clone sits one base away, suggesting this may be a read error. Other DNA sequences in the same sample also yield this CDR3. As DNA, the CDR3 is TGTGCCAGCAGCTTCACGAACACTGAAGCTTTCTTT. Its translation is CASSFTNTEAFF. J is TRBJ1-1 and V is TRBV7-9; no firm D call. This CDR3 region has 12 residues. Germline CDR1 reads SEHNR; CDR2 reads FQNEAQ (reference sequence). V gave up 3 bases and J gave up 1 base, with 3 bases separating them.

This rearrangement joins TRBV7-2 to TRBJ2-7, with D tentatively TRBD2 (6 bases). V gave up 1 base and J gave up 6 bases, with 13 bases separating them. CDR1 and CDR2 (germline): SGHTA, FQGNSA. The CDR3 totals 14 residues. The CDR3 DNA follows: TGTGCCAGCAGCTTAGGGGGAGGAATGGGCGAGCAGTACTTC. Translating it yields CASSLGGGMGEQYF.

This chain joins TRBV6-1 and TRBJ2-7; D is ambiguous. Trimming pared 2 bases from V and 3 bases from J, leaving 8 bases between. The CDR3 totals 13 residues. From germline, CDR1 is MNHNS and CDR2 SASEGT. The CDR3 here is CASSESGLYEQYF. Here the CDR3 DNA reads TGTGCCAGCAGTGAATCAGGCCTCTACGAGCAGTACTTC.